Following are 32 T cell receptor beta chains from one sample sequenced in a study of cytotoxic CD8 clonotypes in ibrutinib-treated CLL. Generated by immunoSEQ multiplex PCR, the TCRdb table keeps only in-frame clones and is missing some. The sample has 25,000 to 30,000 clones, about 75% seen once. This specimen was PBMCs, taken after 36 months of ibrutinib treatment. These receptors originate from a human donor with chronic lymphocytic leukemia.

This rearrangement joins TRBV5-4 to TRBJ1-2, with D possibly TRBD1 on 5 matching bases. The ends were cut back, 2 bases at V and 6 bases at J, with 11 bases in the middle. Germline V gives CDR1 SGHNT, CDR2 YYREEE (reference sequence). The CDR3 sequence is 13 residues long. CDR3 sequence: CASSFQGRDGYTF. CDR3 in DNA: TGTGCCAGCAGCTTTCAGGGCAGGGATGGCTACACCTTC.

The chain carries TRBV9 and TRBJ2-5; the D is unclear. Per germline, CDR1 SGDLS and CDR2 YYNGEE. The CDR3 spans 14 residues. Trimming cost V 0 bases and J 1 base, with 7 bases left between them. CDR3 sequence (DNA): TGTGCCAGCAGCGTAGGCTACGTCCAAGAGACCCAGTACTTC. Amino acid sequence: CASSVGYVQETQYF.

J is TRBJ1-5 and V is TRBV7-9; a weak D match, TRBD1 (6 bases). V was cut by 1 base and J by 6 bases, with 19 bases left in between. The CDR3 spans 17 residues. The germline V gene encodes CDR1 SEHNR and CDR2 FQNEAQ (reference sequence). CDR3 coding DNA: TGTGCCAGCAGCTTAGGACCTGTGGGGGGGGCCGGTCAGCCCCAGCATTTT. Its translation: CASSLGPVGGAGQPQHF.

This rearrangement joins TRBV6-5 to TRBJ2-7, with D perhaps matching TRBD1 or TRBD2 (5 bases each). Germline values: CDR1 MNHEY, CDR2 SVGAGI. CDR3 size: 13 residues. The germline V and J ends were trimmed by 2 bases and 3 bases, with 8 bases remaining between them. The CDR3 loop is CASSYRGVYEQYF. In nucleotides, the CDR3 is TGTGCCAGCAGTTACAGGGGAGTCTACGAGCAGTACTTC.

CDR3 residues: CASSSYRFGSPLHF. The CDR3 DNA follows: TGTGCCAGCAGCTCCTACAGGTTTGGGTCACCCCTCCACTTT. The chain carries TRBV7-9 and TRBJ1-6; D may be TRBD1 (5 bases). CDR1 is SEHNR and CDR2 is FQNEAQ in the germline V gene (reference sequence). This CDR3 region has 14 residues. Trimming pared 4 bases from V and 10 bases from J, leaving 14 bases between.

This chain connects TRBV6-5 to TRBJ1-1; 9 positions agree with TRBD1. The CDR3 covers 14 residues. Trimming cost V 3 bases and J 4 bases; bases outside gene matches: 3. Germline V gene lookup returns CDR1 MNHEY and CDR2 SVGAGI. The CDR3 spells CASSYRTGATEAFF. CDR3 sequence (DNA): TGTGCCAGCAGTTATCGGACAGGGGCCACTGAAGCTTTCTTT.

The CDR3 loop is CASSLGTSGTLNTGELFF. CDR3 sequence (DNA): TGTGCCAGCAGCTTAGGGACTAGCGGGACTTTGAACACCGGGGAGCTGTTTTTT. J is TRBJ2-2 and V is TRBV13; 11 bases align to TRBD2. V lost 0 bases to trimming and J lost 1 base; unmatched junction nucleotides: 4. This CDR3 region has 18 residues. Germline V CDR1 and CDR2: PRHDT, FYEKMQ (reference sequence).

The chain employs TRBV10-2 and TRBJ2-1; D uncertain. Germline V CDR1 and CDR2: WSHSY, SAAADI. This CDR3 comprises 15 residues. Trimming took 2 bases from V and 0 from J, leaving 8 bases between them. The chain's CDR3 is CASSEAHSSYNEQFF. The DNA for the CDR3 is TGCGCCAGCAGTGAGGCCCACAGCTCCTACAATGAGCAGTTCTTC.

V usage is TRBV6-5 and J usage is TRBJ2-3; no firm D call. With 4 bases removed from V and 11 bases from J, the gap between germline ends came to 16 bases. The germline V gene encodes CDR1 MNHEY and CDR2 SVGAGI. The CDR3 has 13 amino acids. The CDR3 here is CASSFSDPSRQYF. DNA for the CDR3: TGTGCCAGCAGTTTTTCCGACCCCTCGCGGCAGTATTTT.

The rearrangement uses TRBV6-1 and TRBJ1-4; D call uncertain. V lost 2 bases and J lost 7, with 11 bases in between. This CDR3 has 14 amino acids. Germline assignment: CDR1 MNHNS and CDR2 SASEGT. CDR3 DNA: TGTGCCAGCAGTGAAAATCGGTTGACTGAAAAACTGTTTTTT. Protein: CASSENRLTEKLFF.

This clone has only a few counts. V is TRBV11-2 and J is TRBJ1-6; D is uncertain. Trimming took 1 base from V and 8 from J, leaving 6 bases between them. Germline loops: CDR1 SGHAT, CDR2 FQNNGV. This CDR3 comprises 13 residues. The CDR3, as DNA: TGTGCCAGCAGCTTAGGGGGTTATTCACCCCTCCACTTT. Its translation is CASSLGGYSPLHF.

This chain uses TRBV10-2 with TRBJ1-4, with D perhaps matching TRBD1 (6 bases). V was cut by 0 bases and J by 4 bases, with 9 bases left in between. The CDR3 is made up of 15 amino acids. Germline V lookup: CDR1 WSHSY, CDR2 SAAADI. This CDR3 is CASSESAGVNEKLFF. CDR3 in DNA: TGCGCCAGCAGTGAGTCGGCAGGGGTTAATGAAAAACTGTTTTTT.

The chain links TRBV9 to TRBJ1-4, with a possible D match to TRBD1 (5 bases). The germline V gene has CDR1 SGDLS and CDR2 YYNGEE. The CDR3 sequence is 16 residues long. The ends were cut back, 3 bases at V and 7 bases at J, with 19 bases in the middle. The CDR3 loop reads CASSAFEGKNGEKLFF. The CDR3 nucleotides read TGTGCCAGCAGCGCCTTCGAGGGGAAGAACGGTGAAAAACTGTTTTTT.

V is TRBV19 and J is TRBJ2-5; weak D call: TRBD1 (5 bases). Germline CDR1 reads LNHDA; CDR2 reads SQIVND (reference sequence). Trimming stripped 5 bases from V and 1 base from J, with 14 bases between. CDR3 length: 15 amino acids. Written as DNA, the CDR3 is TGTGCCAGTAGTTCTCCAGGGTACCTCCAAGAGACCCAGTACTTC. Its translation is CASSSPGYLQETQYF.

The chain is built from TRBV27 and TRBJ1-6; 8 bases align to TRBD1. This CDR3 is built from 14 residues. The V gene end was trimmed by 5 bases and the J gene end by 6 bases; junction bases not matched to a gene: 3. CDR1 is MNHEY and CDR2 is SMNVEV in the germline V gene (reference sequence). CDR3 residues: CASSLGQGNSPLHF. The CDR3 DNA is TGTGCCAGCAGTCTCGGACAGGGTAATTCACCCCTCCACTTT.

The chain employs TRBV7-9 and TRBJ2-7, with D perhaps matching TRBD1 or TRBD2 (5 bases each). Germline loops: CDR1 SEHNR, CDR2 FQNEAQ (reference sequence). Trimming pared 4 bases from V and 3 bases from J, leaving 16 bases between. The CDR3 sequence is 15 residues long. The CDR3 protein is CASSSPTRGVYEQYF. Written as DNA, the CDR3 is TGTGCCAGCAGCTCTCCCACACGAGGGGTCTACGAGCAGTACTTC.

This clone was seen only a few times. The chain carries TRBV10-3 and TRBJ1-6; D unclear. CDR3 length equals 16 residues. The germline V and J ends were trimmed by 3 bases and 4 bases, with 13 bases remaining between them. Per the germline V gene, CDR1 is ENHRY and CDR2 is SYGVKD. CDR3 DNA sequence: TGTGCCATCAGTGAATCGATCATCCTGTATAATTCACCCCTCCACTTT. Translated, it gives CAISESIILYNSPLHF.

V usage is TRBV5-4 and J usage is TRBJ2-1; no clear D. V shed 4 bases and J shed 7 bases, with 18 bases lying between them. The CDR3 contains 15 residues. Germline CDR1 is SGHNT and CDR2 is YYREEE (reference sequence). For the CDR3, the DNA is TGTGCCAGCAGCAAAGGGCCTCCGGCTATGAATGAGCAGTTCTTC. Translation: CASSKGPPAMNEQFF. Based on the CDR3 plus reference TRBV5-4 and TRBJ2-1, the full variable domain is ETGVTQSPTHLIKTRGQQVTLRCSSQSGHNTVSWYQQALGQGPQFIFQYYREEENGRGNFPPRFSGLQFPNYSSELNVNALELDDSALYLCASSKGPPAMNEQFFGPGTRLTVL.

J is TRBJ2-3 and V is TRBV6-1; 8 bases match TRBD2. CDR1 and CDR2 from the germline V gene are MNHNS and SASEGT. Trimming cost V 11 bases and J 6 bases; bases outside gene matches: 16. There are 15 residues in the CDR3. CDR3 sequence: CALSAERGRWDTQYF. As DNA, the CDR3 is TGTGCCCTCAGCGCGGAGCGGGGGCGGTGGGATACGCAGTATTTT.

This clone occurred once. J is TRBJ2-7 and V is TRBV18; D might be TRBD1 or TRBD2, each matching 6 bases. Looked up from germline, CDR1 is KGHSH and CDR2 is LQKENI. V lost 0 bases and J lost 5, with 14 bases in between. This CDR3 comprises 15 residues. The CDR3 nucleotides read TGTGCCAGCTCACCACCGAGGGGGGTTGGCGACGAGCAGTACTTC. Its translation: CASSPPRGVGDEQYF.

V usage is TRBV19 and J usage is TRBJ1-5; a weak D match, TRBD1 (6 bases). The CDR3 covers 14 residues. Germline loops: CDR1 LNHDA, CDR2 SQIVND (reference sequence). Trimming cost V 7 bases and J 4 bases, with 14 bases left between them. The CDR3: CASKTGGDNQPQHF. The CDR3 DNA follows: TGTGCCAGTAAGACAGGCGGAGATAATCAGCCCCAGCATTTT.

The genes are TRBV6-6 and TRBJ1-3; TRBD1 matches 10 bases. Germline assignment: CDR1 MNHNY and CDR2 SVGAGI (reference sequence). This CDR3 is 15 amino acids long. V was clipped by 7 bases and J by 3 bases; unmatched bases: 6. The CDR3 spells CASNSRDRGGNTIYF. The DNA for the CDR3 is TGTGCCAGCAATTCCCGGGACAGGGGTGGAAACACCATATATTTT.

At least ten counts were recorded for this clone. The V and J genes are TRBV9 and TRBJ1-2, with 8 bases matching TRBD1. The CDR3 loop spans 14 amino acids. Germline trimming cut 4 bases from V and 4 bases from J; bases unmatched to any gene: 6. CDR1 is SGDLS, CDR2 YYNGEE, per germline. The CDR3 coding sequence is TGTGCCAGCAGCTGGACAGGGTGGGCCTATGGCTACACCTTC. Residues: CASSWTGWAYGYTF. The entire variable domain, with the rest obtained from reference TRBV9 and TRBJ1-2, is as follows: DSGVTQTPKHLITATGQRVTLRCSPRSGDLSVYWYQQSLDQGLQFLIQYYNGEERAKGNILERFSAQQFPDLHSELNLSSLELGDSALYFCASSWTGWAYGYTFGSGTRLTVV.

This clone occurred a few times. The J gene is TRBJ2-3, the V gene TRBV5-1, with 9 bases fitting TRBD2. With V trimmed by 5 bases and J by 2 bases, 6 bases remained unmatched. This CDR3 has 15 residues. Germline CDR1 reads SGHRS; CDR2 reads YFSETQ. Here the CDR3 reads CASRAGGPATDTQYF. In nucleotides, the CDR3 is TGCGCCAGCAGGGCGGGGGGGCCGGCCACAGATACGCAGTATTTT.

The chain links TRBV7-6 to TRBJ2-2, with 7 bases aligning to TRBD2. The CDR3 length is 18 residues. J gave up 0 bases and V 3 bases, and 10 bases lay outside the gene matches. Germline V lookup: CDR1 SGHVS, CDR2 FNYEAQ. CDR3 DNA: TGTGCCAGCAGCTTTGTTCCAGGGAGGGTTTCGAACACCGGGGAGCTGTTTTTT. Its protein is CASSFVPGRVSNTGELFF. Based on the CDR3 plus reference TRBV7-6 and TRBJ2-2, the full variable domain is GAGVSQSPRYKVTKRGQDVALRCDPISGHVSLYWYRQALGQGPEFLTYFNYEAQQDKSGLPNDRFSAERPEGSISTLTIQRTEQRDSAMYRCASSFVPGRVSNTGELFFGEGSRLTVL.

The rearrangement uses TRBV4-2 and TRBJ2-3; 11 bases are a match to TRBD2. Germline assignment: CDR1 LGHNA and CDR2 YNFKEQ. The CDR3 sequence is 20 residues long. V gave up 0 bases and J gave up 0 bases; unmatched junction bases: 11. CDR3 sequence reads: CASSQEYGSGGATSTDTQYF. In DNA form, the CDR3 reads TGTGCCAGCAGCCAAGAGTATGGTAGCGGGGGGGCAACTAGCACAGATACGCAGTATTTT.

This clone was detected only a few times. The rearrangement links TRBV30 to TRBJ1-1, with 7 bases fitting TRBD1. The germline V gene encodes CDR1 GTSNPN and CDR2 SVGIG (reference sequence). The CDR3 spans 12 residues. The V gene end was trimmed by 4 bases and the J gene end by 4 bases; junction bases not matched to a gene: 3. CDR3 protein: CAWNRDSTEAFF. Here the CDR3 DNA reads TGTGCCTGGAACCGGGACAGCACTGAAGCTTTCTTT. Combining the CDR3 with reference TRBV30 and TRBJ1-1 gives the whole variable domain SQTIHQWPATLVQPVGSPLSLECTVEGTSNPNLYWYRQAAGRGLQLLFYSVGIGQISSEVPQNLSASRPQDRQFILSSKKLLLSDSGFYLCAWNRDSTEAFFGQGTRLTVV.

The rearrangement links TRBV6-5 to TRBJ2-5; D remains unclear. The germline CDR1 and CDR2 sequences are MNHEY and SVGAGI. V was clipped by 0 bases and J by 4 bases, with 6 bases between them. This CDR3 is built from 13 residues. The CDR3, as DNA: TGTGCCAGCAGTTACTCGACCGGAGAGACCCAGTACTTC. Its protein product is CASSYSTGETQYF.

This clone is a singleton in its sample. J is TRBJ2-5 and V is TRBV5-6; no reliable D call. This CDR3 has 15 amino acids. V lost 0 bases and J lost 5, with 14 bases in between. Per germline, CDR1 SGHDT and CDR2 YYEEEE. Here the CDR3 DNA reads TGTGCCAGCAGCTTGGGCCGATGGGGTTTGGAGACCCAGTACTTC. Its translation is CASSLGRWGLETQYF.

The chain combines TRBV27 with TRBJ2-4, with 9 nucleotides matching TRBD1. Germline CDR1 MNHEY, CDR2 SMNVEV (reference sequence). V gave up 5 bases and J gave up 8 bases; unmatched junction bases: 10. This CDR3 is built from 15 residues. In DNA form, the CDR3 reads TGTGCCAGCAGTGAATTGACAGGGGGTTCGGACATTCAGTACTTC. Amino acid sequence: CASSELTGGSDIQYF.

The J gene is TRBJ2-3, the V gene TRBV4-2; 9 nucleotides align to TRBD2. The CDR3 totals 16 residues. Germline lookup yields CDR1 LGHNA and CDR2 YNFKEQ. V dropped 0 bases and J dropped 10; count of bases not matched to a gene: 11. CDR3 bases: TGTGCCAGCAGCCAAGATCAAGCGGAGGGCGGGGGGGCGCAGTATTTT. Protein product: CASSQDQAEGGGAQYF.

The chain carries TRBV5-6 and TRBJ1-1; 9 bases map to TRBD1. The germline V gene encodes CDR1 SGHDT and CDR2 YYEEEE. The CDR3 has 15 amino acids. V lost 4 bases and J lost 6; bases outside the gene matches: 10. The CDR3 DNA sequence: TGTGCCAGCAGCCCCCCGGGACAGGGAGTCCCTGAAGCTTTCTTT. Translating it yields CASSPPGQGVPEAFF.